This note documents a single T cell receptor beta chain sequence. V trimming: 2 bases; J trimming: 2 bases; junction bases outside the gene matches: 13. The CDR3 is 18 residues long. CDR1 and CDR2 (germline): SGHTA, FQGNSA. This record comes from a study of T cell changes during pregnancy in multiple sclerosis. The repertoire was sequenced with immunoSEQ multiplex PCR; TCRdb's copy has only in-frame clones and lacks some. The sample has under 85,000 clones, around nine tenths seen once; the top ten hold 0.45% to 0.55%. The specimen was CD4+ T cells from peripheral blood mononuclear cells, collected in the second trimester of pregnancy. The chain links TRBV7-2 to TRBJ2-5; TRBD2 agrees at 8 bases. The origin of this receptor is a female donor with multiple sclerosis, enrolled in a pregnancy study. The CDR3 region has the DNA TGTGCCAGCAGCTTAAGTCTAGCGGGCACGACCACACAAGAGACCCAGTACTTC. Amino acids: CASSLSLAGTTTQETQYF.